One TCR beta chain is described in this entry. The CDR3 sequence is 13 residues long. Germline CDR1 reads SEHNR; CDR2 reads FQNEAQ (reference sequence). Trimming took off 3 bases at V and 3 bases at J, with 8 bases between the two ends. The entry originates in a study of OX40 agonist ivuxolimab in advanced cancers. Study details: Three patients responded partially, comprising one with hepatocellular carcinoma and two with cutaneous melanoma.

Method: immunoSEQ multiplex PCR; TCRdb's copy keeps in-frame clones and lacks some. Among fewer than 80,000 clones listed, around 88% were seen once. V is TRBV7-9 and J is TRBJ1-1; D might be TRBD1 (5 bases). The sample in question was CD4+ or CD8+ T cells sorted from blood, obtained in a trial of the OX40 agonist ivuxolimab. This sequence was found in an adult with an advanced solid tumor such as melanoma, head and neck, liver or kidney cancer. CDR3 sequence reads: CASSFGGDTEAFF. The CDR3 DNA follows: TGTGCCAGCAGCTTCGGGGGGGACACTGAAGCTTTCTTT.